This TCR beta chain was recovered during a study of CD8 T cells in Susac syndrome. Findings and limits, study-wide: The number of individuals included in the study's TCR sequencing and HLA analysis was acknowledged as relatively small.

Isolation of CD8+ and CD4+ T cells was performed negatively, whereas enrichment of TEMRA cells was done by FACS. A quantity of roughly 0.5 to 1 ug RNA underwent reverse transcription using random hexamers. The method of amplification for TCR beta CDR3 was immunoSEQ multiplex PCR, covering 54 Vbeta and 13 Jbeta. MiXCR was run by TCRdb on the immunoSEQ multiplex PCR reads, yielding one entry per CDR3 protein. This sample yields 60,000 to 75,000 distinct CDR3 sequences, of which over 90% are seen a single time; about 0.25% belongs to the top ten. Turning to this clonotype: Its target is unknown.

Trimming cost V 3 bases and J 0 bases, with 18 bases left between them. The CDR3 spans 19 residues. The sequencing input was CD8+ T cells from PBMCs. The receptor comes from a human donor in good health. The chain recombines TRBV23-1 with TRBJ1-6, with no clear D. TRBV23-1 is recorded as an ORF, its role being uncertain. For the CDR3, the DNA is TGCGCCAGCAGTCACTTGGAGGAGGCCCCAGCCTCCTATAATTCACCCCTCCACTTT. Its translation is CASSHLEEAPASYNSPLHF.